The rows below give T cell receptor beta chains drawn from one sample of a study of cytomegalovirus exposure and HLA in healthy donors. Profiled with immunoSEQ multiplex PCR; TCRdb holds only in-frame clones, not every one. The sample lists around 120,000 clones, 55% to 75% occurring once. The sequencing input was PBMCs. The receptor source for this set is a man aged 25 to 40 in good health and CMV-seropositive. The CDR3 runs from the conserved cysteine through the conserved F or W. The D gene is left open where the match is weak. Not all rows give a size; the values are once, few, many and, for expanded clones, a class.

j_call clone_size d_call v_call cdr3_nt cdr3_aa
TRBJ2-1 - - TRBV2 TGTGCCCCAGGTAGGGGCGGGGACAATGAGCAGTTCTTC CAPGRGGDNEQFF
TRBJ1-2 once TRBD1 TRBV5-6 TGTGCCAGCACCTGGGGGGGGCGCAGGGGGCGCGTTGGCTACACCTTC CASTWGGRRGRVGYTF
TRBJ2-7 - TRBD2 TRBV5-4 TGTGCCAGCAGCTTACTAAGTACTAGCGGGAACGAGCAGTACTTC CASSLLSTSGNEQYF
TRBJ2-7 - TRBD2 TRBV7-9 TGTGCCAGCAGCTTAGAGCTAGCGGGAGGGTACGAGCAGTACTTC CASSLELAGGYEQYF
TRBJ1-2 few - TRBV18 TGTGCCAGCTCATTACAGGGAATTCTTGTGGATGGCTACACCTTC CASSLQGILVDGYTF
TRBJ2-1 - TRBD2 TRBV5-1 TGCGCCAGCAGCTTATCAACGGGAGGAAATAATGAGCAGTTCTTC CASSLSTGGNNEQFF
TRBJ1-2 few - TRBV7-2 TGTGCCAGCAGCTTAAATCGTCGAGATGGCTACACCTTC CASSLNRRDGYTF
TRBJ1-1 - - TRBV5-1 TGCGCCAGCAGCTTACTGACCGGGGGTCTGGACACTGAAGCTTTCTTT CASSLLTGGLDTEAFF
TRBJ2-7 - TRBD1 TRBV5-1 TGCGCCAGCAGCCTGGACAGGAGAACCTACGAGCAGTACTTC CASSLDRRTYEQYF
TRBJ2-7 few - TRBV6-6 TGTGCCAGCAGTTCCTTTCCCCACGAGCAGTACTTC CASSSFPHEQYF
TRBJ2-7 - - TRBV5-6 TGTGCCAGCAGCTTGGAACGGTATCCGAGTATCTTC CASSLERYPSIF
TRBJ1-4 - - TRBV15 TGTGCCACCAGCAGAGTCCTGTCAGGGGCTAATGAAAAACTGTTTTTT CATSRVLSGANEKLFF
TRBJ2-7 - TRBD1 TRBV9 TGTGCCAGCAGCGTAGGGGACCGGGACAGGGGCTCCTACGAGCAGTACTTC CASSVGDRDRGSYEQYF
TRBJ1-1 - - TRBV4-3 TGCGCCAGCAGCCAAGACCCGGTACTCGAGGCATCTCGGAACACTGAAGCTTTCTTT CASSQDPVLEASRNTEAFF
TRBJ2-7 - - TRBV4-1 TGCGCCAGCAGCCAAGATGCCGGGGGGCGGTCCTACGAGCAGTACTTC CASSQDAGGRSYEQYF
TRBJ1-5 - TRBD1 TRBV5-5 TGTGCCAGCAGCTCCGGGACAGGGGCGAATCAGCCCCAGCATTTT CASSSGTGANQPQHF
TRBJ1-2 - TRBD1 TRBV5-1 TGCGCCAGCAGCCCGGACAGGGCCTATGGCTACACCTTC CASSPDRAYGYTF
TRBJ2-1 - TRBD1 TRBV4-1 TGCGCCAGCAGCCAGTTCCCTCGAACAGGGGGCAGATACAATGAGCAGTTCTTC CASSQFPRTGGRYNEQFF
TRBJ2-1 - TRBD2 TRBV5-4 TGTGCCAGCAGCTTGGAGAGTACTAGCGGGAGTGATGAGCAGTTCTTC CASSLESTSGSDEQFF
TRBJ1-1 once - TRBV14 TGTGCCAGCAGCCAGGCCGACCGAGCGGGGGGGTTAGCTTTCTTT CASSQADRAGGLAFF
TRBJ1-5 - - TRBV27 TGTGCCAGCAAAAAAGGGGGGGCCTATCAGCCCCAGCATTTT CASKKGGAYQPQHF
TRBJ2-7 - - TRBV5-1 TGCGCCAGCAGCTTGGCACCCAGGGCCTACGAGCAGTACTTC CASSLAPRAYEQYF
TRBJ1-2 few TRBD1 TRBV27 TGTGCCAGCGGCCTACAGGGGGAGAGTAGAGGCTACACCTTC CASGLQGESRGYTF
TRBJ1-1 - - TRBV11-3 TGTGCCAGCAGCTTAGTCCAATACACTGAAGCTTTCTTT CASSLVQYTEAFF
TRBJ2-2 - - TRBV5-1 TGCGCCAGCAGCTTGGTTGGCAGTGACACCGGGGAGCTGTTTTTT CASSLVGSDTGELFF
TRBJ2-5 - TRBD2 TRBV5-8 TGTGCCAGCAGCTCCCCAGCGGGGGGTGTTTACTTC CASSSPAGGVYF
TRBJ2-1 once - TRBV7-3 TGTGCCAGCAGCTTCCTACCCGGGTCTCCGAGCTCCTACAATGAGCAGTTCTTC CASSFLPGSPSSYNEQFF
TRBJ1-1 - - TRBV9 TGTGCCAGCAGCGAGGACAGAGGCACTGAAGCTTTCTTT CASSEDRGTEAFF
TRBJ1-2 few TRBD1 TRBV12-5 TGTGCTAGTGGTCGCCTACTCGACAGGGGGCGAGTCATCCTCTATGGCTACACCTTC CASGRLLDRGRVILYGYTF
TRBJ2-2 - - TRBV28 TGTGCCAGCAGGTCGGCGGGGGCCTGGACCACCGGGGAGCTGTTTTTT CASRSAGAWTTGELFF
TRBJ1-1 - - TRBV5-6 TGTGCCAGCAGCTTTCTGACCGGGTTCAAAAACACTGAAGCTTTCTTT CASSFLTGFKNTEAFF
TRBJ2-3 - - TRBV5-1 TGCGCCAGCAGCTTGATTCAGTGGACAGATACGCAGTATTTT CASSLIQWTDTQYF
TRBJ2-6 - TRBD1 TRBV5-4 TGTGCCAGCAGCGTACCGGGACAGGGGGCCTCAGGGGCCAACGTCCTGACTTTC CASSVPGQGASGANVLTF
TRBJ2-3 - - TRBV6-5 TGTGCCAGCAGTTACGCGGAGGATATAGATACGCAGTATTTT CASSYAEDIDTQYF
TRBJ2-6 - - TRBV7-3 TGTGCCAGCAGCGGCCCTGGGGCCAACGTCCTGACTTTC CASSGPGANVLTF
TRBJ2-1 few TRBD1 TRBV29-1 TGCAGCGTTGCAACAGGGGGCGCTTACAATGAGCAGTTCTTC CSVATGGAYNEQFF
TRBJ2-1 - - TRBV15 TGTGCCACCAGCAGCCCACTCGCGGAGGGGTTCAATGAGCAGTTCTTC CATSSPLAEGFNEQFF
TRBJ2-1 few TRBD2 TRBV4-3 TGCGCCAGCAGCCAATCCCTTGGGGTAGCGGGAGCAGGGTACAATGAGCAGTTCTTC CASSQSLGVAGAGYNEQFF
TRBJ2-1 - TRBD2 TRBV5-4 TGTGCCAGCAGCTTAGGTAGCGGGAGTTACAATGAGCAGTTCTTC CASSLGSGSYNEQFF
TRBJ2-1 - - TRBV27 TGTGCCAGCACCCTGACAGGACCGTACAATGAGCAGTTCTTC CASTLTGPYNEQFF
TRBJ2-3 - - TRBV6-5 TGTGCCAGCAGTTACGGCTTCGACAGACGCACAGATACGCAGTATTTT CASSYGFDRRTDTQYF
TRBJ1-2 - - TRBV4-2 TGTGCCAGCAGCCAAGTCTTTGAGCCGGAGGTTAACTATGGCTACACCTTC CASSQVFEPEVNYGYTF
TRBJ1-2 - - TRBV7-9 TGTGCCAGCAGCATGGGAGGGAACTATGGCTACACCTTC CASSMGGNYGYTF
TRBJ2-7 once TRBD1 TRBV4-3 TGCGCCAGCAGCCAACAGCGACAGGGCTACGAGCAGTACTTC CASSQQRQGYEQYF
TRBJ1-2 few TRBD1 TRBV5-4 TGTGCCAGCACCCCGACGGGGACAGGGTCTCATGGCTACACCTTC CASTPTGTGSHGYTF
TRBJ1-1 - - TRBV5-1 TGCGCCAGCAGCGTGAATACCGGGATGAACACTGAAGCTTTCTTT CASSVNTGMNTEAFF
TRBJ2-5 - TRBD2 TRBV28 TGTGCCAGCAGTCGCACTAGCGGGAGGGCCGATGAGACCCAGTACTTC CASSRTSGRADETQYF
TRBJ1-5 - - TRBV7-9 TGTGCCAGCAGCCCAGGGGGCAATCAGCCCCAGCATTTT CASSPGGNQPQHF
TRBJ2-7 few - TRBV2 TGTGCCAGCAGTGAAAGTCGACATTCCTCCTACGAGCAGTACTTC CASSESRHSSYEQYF
TRBJ2-1 - - TRBV5-1 TGCGCCAGCAGCCAAGAGGGCCCGTCCTACAATGAGCAGTTCTTC CASSQEGPSYNEQFF
TRBJ2-1 - TRBD2 TRBV5-1 TGCGCCAGCAGCCTAGGGACTATGAGTAACAATGAGCAGTTCTTC CASSLGTMSNNEQFF
TRBJ2-5 few TRBD1 TRBV28 TGTGCCAGCAGCCCTGGGACAGGGGGCTCGGAGACCCAGTACTTC CASSPGTGGSETQYF
TRBJ2-7 - TRBD2 TRBV5-4 TGTGCCAGCAGCCCTAGCGGCAGGGCCCCCTACGAGCAGTACTTC CASSPSGRAPYEQYF